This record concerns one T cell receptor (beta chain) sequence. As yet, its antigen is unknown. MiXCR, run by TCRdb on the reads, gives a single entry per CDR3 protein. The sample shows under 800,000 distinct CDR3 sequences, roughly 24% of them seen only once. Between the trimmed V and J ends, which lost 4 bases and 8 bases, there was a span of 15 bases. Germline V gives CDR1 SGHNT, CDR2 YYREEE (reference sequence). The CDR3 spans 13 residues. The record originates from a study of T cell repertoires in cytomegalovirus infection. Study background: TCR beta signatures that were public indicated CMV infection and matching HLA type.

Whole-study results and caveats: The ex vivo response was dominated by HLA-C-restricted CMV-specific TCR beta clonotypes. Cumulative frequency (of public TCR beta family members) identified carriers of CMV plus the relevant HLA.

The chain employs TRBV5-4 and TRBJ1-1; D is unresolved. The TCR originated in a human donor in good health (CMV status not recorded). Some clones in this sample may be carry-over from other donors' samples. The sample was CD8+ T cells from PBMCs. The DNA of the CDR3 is TGTGCCAGCAGCCCGAGTGCCCTTAGGGAAGCTTTCTTT. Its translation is CASSPSALREAFF.